This T cell receptor (beta chain) was sequenced during a study of T-cell memory formation after mild COVID-19. Whole-study findings and limits: Clones which contracted sat mainly in CM and EM if CD4+, and in EMRA if CD8+.

Comment on this clonotype: Antigen unknown.

The CDR3 totals 13 residues. Per the germline V gene, CDR1 is KGHSH and CDR2 is LQKENI. Trimming left V 2 bases short and J 6 bases short, with 7 bases between. Libraries for TCRalpha and TCRbeta carried sample barcodes and unique molecular identifiers via 5'RACE. TCRdb fed the 5' RACE reads into MiXCR, producing one record per CDR3 protein. Of 350,000 to 500,000 distinct CDR3 sequences listed, 15% to 20% are singletons. The rearrangement links TRBV18 to TRBJ1-4; D is perhaps TRBD1 (5 bases). This clonotype was obtained from a man younger than 35 who had mild COVID-19 (a few samples of this study predate the infection). Cell type and time point are not known. Input material: PBMCs or a T cell subset sorted from them (not recorded which). CDR3 sequence (DNA): TGTGCCAGCTCACCAGGGGGTCATGAAAAACTGTTTTTT. It encodes CASSPGGHEKLFF.